Listed here are 5 T cell receptor beta chains from one sample, sequenced in a study of T cell repertoires in cytomegalovirus infection (dated by TCRdb to about 2019). Sequencing used an Illumina HiSeq 1500. The public reads were quality trimmed at Q25 with fastp and then assembled into clones with MiXCR by TCRdb, keeping productive beta chains. Under each unique CDR3 protein, matching rows form one entry showing the most common genes and DNA. The sample contains some 590,000 distinct CDR3 sequences, roughly 42% of them found a single time. The ten largest account for more than 40% of the sample. Their recognized antigens are unknown. Sample treatment or condition, as interpreted from the label and publication: in vitro stimulation with specific CMV peptide epitopes to enrich CMV-specific T cells. The sample consisted of cultured PBMCs, taken from culture after CMV antigen stimulation. The receptors here all came from a human donor in good health (CMV status not recorded). Some clones in this sample may be carry-over from other donors' samples.

J is TRBJ2-5 and V is TRBV7-2; TRBD1 or TRBD2 may be the D gene (6 bases each). V lost 4 bases, J lost 4 bases, and 13 bases lay in between. The CDR3 loop spans 14 amino acids. Germline values: CDR1 SGHTA, CDR2 FQGNSA. For the CDR3, the DNA is TGTGCCAGCAGCTCCTACCGGGGGCCAGAGACCCAGTACTTC. It specifies CASSSYRGPETQYF.

This clonotype showed up just a few times. The V gene is TRBV7-8, the J gene TRBJ2-7, with 7 bases aligning to TRBD2. The germline V gene encodes CDR1 SGHVS and CDR2 FQNEAQ. CDR3 length: 15 amino acids. With 5 bases clipped from V and 5 bases from J, the junction kept 12 bases outside the gene matches. In nucleotides, the CDR3 is TGTGCCAGCAGCCCCGTCGGGGGGAGCCGGGACGAGCAGTACTTC. Protein product: CASSPVGGSRDEQYF.

The chain couples TRBV2 to TRBJ2-5; weak D call: TRBD1 (6 bases). Germline V lookup: CDR1 SNHLY, CDR2 FYNNEI. CDR3 size: 13 residues. V lost 5 bases and J 3 bases, leaving 10 bases between the germline ends. This CDR3 is CASSSQGKETQYF. The CDR3 nucleotides read TGTGCCAGCAGTTCCCAGGGGAAAGAGACCCAGTACTTC.

The V call is TRBV4-1, the J call TRBJ1-2; TRBD1 matches at 8 bases. This CDR3 spans 15 amino acids. CDR1 and CDR2 from the germline V gene are MGHRA and YSYEKL. Trimming at V came to 0 bases and at J to 4 bases, leaving 4 bases not matched to a gene. CDR3 DNA sequence: TGCGCCAGCAGCCAAGAACCCGACAGGGGCTATGGCTACACCTTC. Translation: CASSQEPDRGYGYTF.

Only a few counts were recorded for this clonotype. The chain recombines TRBV6-1 with TRBJ1-2; possible D gene TRBD1, 5 bases. Looked up from germline, CDR1 is MNHNS and CDR2 is SASEGT. This CDR3 contains 15 residues. Trimming stripped 5 bases from V and 6 bases from J, with 19 bases between. As DNA, the CDR3 is TGTGCCAGCAGTATGTGGGGACGGCAGCTGGATGGCTACACCTTC. Its translation is CASSMWGRQLDGYTF.